The 22 T cell receptor beta chains below were found in one sample sequenced in a study of OX40 agonist ivuxolimab in advanced cancers. Clones were read by immunoSEQ multiplex PCR, and TCRdb kept only the in-frame ones, dropping some. Of more than 35,000 clones listed, 60% to 85% are singletons. The starting material was CD4+ or CD8+ T cells sorted from blood, obtained in a trial of the OX40 agonist ivuxolimab. All receptors derive from an adult with an advanced solid tumor such as melanoma, head and neck, liver or kidney cancer.

The chain uses TRBV11-2 and TRBJ2-5, with 15 bases aligning to TRBD2. The V and J ends lost 1 base and 5 bases, in that order; junction bases with no gene match: 11. CDR1 and CDR2 (germline): SGHAT, FQNNGV. The length of the CDR3 is 19 residues. The CDR3 sequence is CASSLVGATGTSGGETQYF. As DNA, the CDR3 is TGTGCCAGCAGCTTAGTAGGGGCGACCGGGACTAGCGGGGGGGAGACCCAGTACTTC. The full variable domain, rest sourced from reference TRBV11-2 and TRBJ2-5, is EAGVAQSPRYKIIEKRQSVAFWCNPISGHATLYWYQQILGQGPKLLIQFQNNGVVDDSQLPKDRFSAERLKGVDSTLKIQPAKLEDSAVYLCASSLVGATGTSGGETQYFGPGTRLLVL.

In this sample, this clone turned up once. The chain combines TRBV5-1 with TRBJ2-1; TRBD1 might be the D (6 bases). This CDR3 has 15 residues. The V end lost 2 bases, the J end lost 4 bases, and 13 bases lay between the germline ends. CDR1 is SGHRS, CDR2 YFSETQ, per germline. CDR3 region: CASSLNRVVYNEQFF. In nucleotides, the CDR3 is TGCGCCAGCAGCTTAAACAGGGTGGTTTACAATGAGCAGTTCTTC.

This clone has only a few counts. The V call is TRBV5-4, the J call TRBJ1-1; no definite D call. The CDR3 covers 15 residues. Looked up from germline, CDR1 is SGHNT and CDR2 is YYREEE (reference sequence). V lost 3 bases and J 1 base, leaving 13 bases between the germline ends. CDR3 nucleotide sequence: TGTGCCAGCAGCTGGGGAGAATCCCCGAACACTGAAGCTTTCTTT. As protein: CASSWGESPNTEAFF.

V gene TRBV29-1 combines with J gene TRBJ1-4; 9 bases line up with TRBD1. The ends lost 6 bases at V and 3 bases at J; junction bases unmatched: 8. This CDR3 has 15 residues. Germline V lookup: CDR1 SQVTM, CDR2 ANQGSEA. The CDR3 nucleotides read TGCAGCGTCAGGGGGACAGGGTTTGCTAATGAAAAACTGTTTTTT. It specifies CSVRGTGFANEKLFF.

This clone was detected once. The chain uses TRBV5-8 and TRBJ1-6; D is perhaps TRBD1 (5 bases). The germline V gene encodes CDR1 SGHTS and CDR2 YDEGEE. The CDR3 loop spans 16 amino acids. V lost 4 bases and J lost 4, with 15 bases in between. The CDR3 DNA reads TGTGCCAGCAGCGGGGCCGGCAGAACTTATAATTCACCCCTCCACTTT. This encodes CASSGAGRTYNSPLHF.

This clone was recorded once. The chain combines TRBV7-2 with TRBJ1-5, with D possibly being TRBD1 (5 bases). With 3 bases removed from V and 4 bases from J, the gap between germline ends came to 7 bases. In germline, CDR1 is SGHTA, CDR2 FQGNSA. There are 13 residues in the CDR3. The CDR3 protein is CASSFGGNQPQHF. CDR3 nucleotides: TGTGCCAGCAGCTTTGGGGGTAATCAGCCCCAGCATTTT. The full variable domain, with the rest looked up from reference TRBV7-2 and TRBJ1-5, is GAGVSQSPSNKVTEKGKDVELRCDPISGHTALYWYRQSLGQGLEFLIYFQGNSAPDKSGLPSDRFSAERTGGSVSTLTIQRTQQEDSAVYLCASSFGGNQPQHFGDGTRLSIL.

The table lists this clone with a few counts. The V gene is TRBV6-4, the J gene TRBJ1-5; TRBD1 aligns across 9 bases. Germline trimming cut 5 bases from V and 5 bases from J; bases unmatched to any gene: 7. CDR3 length: 15 amino acids. Germline V gene sequence: CDR1 MRHNA, CDR2 SNTAGT. The CDR3 region is CASSPDRGMHQPQHF. The CDR3, as DNA: TGTGCCAGCAGTCCCGACAGGGGGATGCATCAGCCCCAGCATTTT.

This clone has only one observation. The chain employs TRBV5-1 and TRBJ1-2; the match to TRBD1 covers 8 bases. CDR1 SGHRS and CDR2 YFSETQ come from the germline V gene. V gave up 0 bases and J gave up 6 bases; unmatched junction bases: 4. The CDR3 length is 14 residues. Here the CDR3 DNA reads TGCGCCAGCAGCTTGGTTCAGGGGGCGGATGGCTACACCTTC. Translating it yields CASSLVQGADGYTF.

This clone appeared a few times. The chain links TRBV9 to TRBJ1-1, with TRBD1 matching 7 bases. With V trimmed by 0 bases and J by 11 bases, 13 bases remained unmatched. The CDR3 loop spans 15 amino acids. The V gene's germline CDR1 is SGDLS and CDR2 YYNGEE. CDR3 region: CASSVDDRASLFAFF. Here the CDR3 DNA reads TGTGCCAGCAGCGTAGACGACAGGGCAAGTCTGTTCGCTTTCTTT.

This chain joins TRBV9 and TRBJ2-1; D ambiguous. This CDR3 is 14 amino acids long. The germline V and J ends were trimmed by 0 bases and 3 bases, with 7 bases remaining between them. CDR1 and CDR2 from the germline V gene are SGDLS and YYNGEE. CDR3 in DNA: TGTGCCAGCAGCGTAGCTGGAGTCTACAATGAGCAGTTCTTC. Protein product: CASSVAGVYNEQFF.

The V and J genes are TRBV28 and TRBJ2-3; 8 bases are a match to TRBD2. CDR3 length: 16 amino acids. V lost 6 bases, J lost 7 bases, and 15 bases stayed unmatched. Germline V CDR1 and CDR2: MDHEN, SYDVKM. The CDR3 DNA reads TGTGCCAGCAGCCAACCCCTTCGGGGGGGAGGCTATACGCAGTATTTT. This gives the protein CASSQPLRGGGYTQYF.

V and J are TRBV28 and TRBJ1-2, with 9 bases lining up with TRBD1. The CDR3 spans 13 residues. The trim removed 3 bases at V and 8 bases at J, leaving 4 bases unmatched. From germline, CDR1 is MDHEN and CDR2 SYDVKM. CDR3 protein: CASSLGQGRGYTF. CDR3 bases: TGTGCCAGCAGTTTGGGACAGGGAAGAGGCTACACCTTC.

V gene TRBV7-7 combines with J gene TRBJ1-1; 8 bases match TRBD1. The CDR3 is 13 residues long. Germline V CDR1 and CDR2: SSHAT, FNYEAQ (reference sequence). V lost 5 bases, J lost 4 bases, and 3 bases stayed unmatched. The CDR3 loop reads CASSADRGTEAFF. The CDR3 DNA follows: TGTGCCAGCAGCGCCGACAGGGGCACTGAAGCTTTCTTT.

This chain joins TRBV28 and TRBJ2-3; no firm D call. Looked up from germline, CDR1 is MDHEN and CDR2 is SYDVKM. V gave up 3 bases and J gave up 6 bases, with 4 bases separating them. The CDR3 is 11 amino acids. The CDR3 DNA follows: TGTGCCAGCAGTTTTCGTGATACGCAGTATTTT. As protein: CASSFRDTQYF.

V and J are TRBV7-9 and TRBJ2-2; tentative D call: TRBD2 (7 bases). Trimming stripped 8 bases from V and 8 bases from J, with 30 bases between. CDR1 is SEHNR and CDR2 is FQNEAQ in the germline V gene (reference sequence). CDR3 size: 18 residues. The CDR3 DNA is TGTGCCAGCCTAATATCCGGGGGCCAGCGGGGTGCCCCGGGGGAGCTGTTTTTT. Translating it yields CASLISGGQRGAPGELFF.

V gene TRBV4-1 combines with J gene TRBJ1-2; 7 nucleotides match TRBD1. The germline gives CDR1 MGHRA, CDR2 YSYEKL. Unmatched junction bases numbered 5, after V lost 4 bases and J lost 6 bases. The CDR3 is 13 amino acids. The CDR3 DNA reads as TGCGCCAGCAGCCTAGGGACAGCCGATGGCTACACCTTC. Translated: CASSLGTADGYTF.

This sequence joins TRBV7-6 and TRBJ1-5; D gene uncertain. The CDR3 runs to 13 residues. The germline V and J ends were trimmed by 0 bases and 7 bases, with 7 bases remaining between them. Germline CDR1 and CDR2: SGHVS and FNYEAQ. In DNA form, the CDR3 reads TGTGCCAGCAGCTTAGCGCCGGGGCAGCCCCAGCATTTT. Translated, it gives CASSLAPGQPQHF. Combining the CDR3 with reference TRBV7-6 and TRBJ1-5 gives the whole variable domain GAGVSQSPRYKVTKRGQDVALRCDPISGHVSLYWYRQALGQGPEFLTYFNYEAQQDKSGLPNDRFSAERPEGSISTLTIQRTEQRDSAMYRCASSLAPGQPQHFGDGTRLSIL.

V usage is TRBV5-5 and J usage is TRBJ2-7; TRBD1 aligns across 9 bases. The CDR3 spans 15 residues. After removal of 1 base from V and 5 bases from J, the junction contained 7 bases not matched to a gene. Per the germline V gene, CDR1 is SGHKS and CDR2 is YYEKEE (reference sequence). DNA for the CDR3: TGTGCCAGCAGCTTGTTTCTGGACAGGGGTCACGAGCAGTACTTC. It encodes CASSLFLDRGHEQYF.

V gene TRBV27 combines with J gene TRBJ2-7; weak D call: TRBD2 (5 bases). V shed 2 bases and J shed 3 bases, with 8 bases lying between them. CDR1 is MNHEY, CDR2 SMNVEV, per germline (reference sequence). This CDR3 is 13 amino acids long. The CDR3 DNA reads as TGTGCCAGCAGTTTAAGAGGGAACTACGAGCAGTACGTC. The encoded protein is CASSLRGNYEQYV.

The chain is built from TRBV9 and TRBJ1-2; TRBD1 agrees at 8 bases. V was pared by 1 base and J by 5 bases, with 4 bases of the junction left unmatched. There are 14 residues in the CDR3. The germline V gene has CDR1 SGDLS and CDR2 YYNGEE. The CDR3 sequence is CASSVSTGGYGYTF. The DNA for the CDR3 is TGTGCCAGCAGCGTATCAACAGGGGGGTATGGCTACACCTTC.

The chain carries TRBV25-1 and TRBJ1-2; perhaps TRBD1 as D (5 bases). The germline gives CDR1 MGHDK, CDR2 SYGVNS. The V end lost 2 bases, the J end lost 0 bases, and 10 bases lay between the germline ends. The CDR3 length is 15 residues. CDR3 nucleotides: TGTGCCAGCAGTGAAACAGGAAACACTAACTATGGCTACACCTTC. It is translated as CASSETGNTNYGYTF.

The chain carries TRBV10-1 and TRBJ2-3; D not certain. CDR1 and CDR2 (germline): WNHNN, SYGVQD (reference sequence). The CDR3 is made up of 13 amino acids. Deletions cut 2 bases from V and 2 bases from J, with 5 bases between. CDR3 protein: CASSEGSTDTQYF. The DNA for the CDR3 is TGCGCCAGCAGTGAGGGTTCCACAGATACGCAGTATTTT.